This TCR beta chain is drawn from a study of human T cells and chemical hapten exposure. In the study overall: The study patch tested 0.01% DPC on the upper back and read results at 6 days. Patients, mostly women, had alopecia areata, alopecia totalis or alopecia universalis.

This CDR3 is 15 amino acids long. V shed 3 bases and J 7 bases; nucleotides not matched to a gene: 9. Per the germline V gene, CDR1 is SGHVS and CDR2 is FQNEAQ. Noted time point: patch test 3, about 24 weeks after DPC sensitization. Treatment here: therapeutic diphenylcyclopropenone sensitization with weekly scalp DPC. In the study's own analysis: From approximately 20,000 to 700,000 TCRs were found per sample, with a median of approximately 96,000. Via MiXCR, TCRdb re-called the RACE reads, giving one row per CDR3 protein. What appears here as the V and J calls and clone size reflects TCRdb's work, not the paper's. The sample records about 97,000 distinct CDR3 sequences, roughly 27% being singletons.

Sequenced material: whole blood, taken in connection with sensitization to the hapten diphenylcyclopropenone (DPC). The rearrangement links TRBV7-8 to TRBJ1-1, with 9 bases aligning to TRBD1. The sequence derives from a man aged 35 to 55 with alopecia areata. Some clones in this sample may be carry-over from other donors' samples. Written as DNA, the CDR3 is TGTGCCAGCAGCTTCAGACAGGGGGTTACCGGTGAAGCTTTCTTT. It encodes CASSFRQGVTGEAFF. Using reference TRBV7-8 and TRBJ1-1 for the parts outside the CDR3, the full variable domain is GAGVSQSPRYKVAKRGQDVALRCDPISGHVSLFWYQQALGQGPEFLTYFQNEAQLDKSGLPSDRFFAERPEGSVSTLKIQRTQQEDSAVYLCASSFRQGVTGEAFFGQGTRLTVV.